This T cell receptor (beta chain) stems from a study of CD8 T cells in Susac syndrome. Sequencing targeted TCR beta in blood CD8+ and CD4+ T cells. TEMRA cells were FACS-enriched, and CD8+ and CD4+ T cells were isolated negatively. The RNA, roughly 0.45 to 1 ug, was put through reverse transcription using random hexamers. From the immunoSEQ multiplex PCR reads, TCRdb called clonotypes with MiXCR, one entry per CDR3 protein. The sample holds some 120,000 distinct CDR3 sequences, nearly 95% seen once. Sequenced: CD4+ T cells from PBMCs. The clonotype originates from a human donor in good health.

The CDR3: CASRYSGSYNEQFF. CDR3 nucleotides: TGTGCCAGTAGGTATAGCGGGAGTTACAATGAGCAGTTCTTC. V is TRBV19 and J is TRBJ2-1; 9 bases align to TRBD2. In germline, CDR1 is LNHDA, CDR2 SQIVND (reference sequence). This CDR3 is built from 14 residues. The J segment lost 4 bases and the V segment lost 6 bases, leaving 4 bases of the junction unmatched.